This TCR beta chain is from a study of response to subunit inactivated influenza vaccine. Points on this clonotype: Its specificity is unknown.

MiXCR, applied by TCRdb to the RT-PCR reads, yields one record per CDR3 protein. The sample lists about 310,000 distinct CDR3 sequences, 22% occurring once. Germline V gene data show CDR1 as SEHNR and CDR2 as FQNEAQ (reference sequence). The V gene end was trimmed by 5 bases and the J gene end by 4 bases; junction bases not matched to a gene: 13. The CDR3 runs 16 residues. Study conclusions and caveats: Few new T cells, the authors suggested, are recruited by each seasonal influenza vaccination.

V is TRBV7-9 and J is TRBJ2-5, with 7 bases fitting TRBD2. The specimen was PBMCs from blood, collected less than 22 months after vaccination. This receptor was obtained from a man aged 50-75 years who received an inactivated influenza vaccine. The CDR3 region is CASSAPPRELRETQYF. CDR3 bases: TGTGCCAGCAGCGCCCCTCCGCGGGAGCTGAGAGAGACCCAGTACTTC.